The 25 T cell receptor beta chains below come from one sample, sequenced in a study of response to subunit inactivated influenza vaccine. TCRdb independently ran MiXCR on the RT-PCR reads; one entry per CDR3 protein. The sample lists fewer than 600,000 distinct CDR3 sequences, roughly 7.9% occurring once. The sample consisted of PBMCs from blood, taken about 23 months after vaccination. Receptor source: a man between 50 and 75 years old who received an inactivated influenza vaccine.

The table lists this clonotype with many counts. The chain carries TRBV20-1 and TRBJ2-7; D possibly corresponds to TRBD1 (6 bases). The germline CDR1 and CDR2 sequences are DFQATT and SNEGSKA (reference sequence). V lost 5 bases and J lost 0, with 14 bases in between. The length of the CDR3 is 14 residues. The CDR3 loop reads CSAPGHLSSYEQYF. The CDR3, as DNA: TGCAGTGCTCCGGGACACCTGAGCTCCTACGAGCAGTACTTC.

This clonotype was seen only a few times. This chain joins TRBV6-1 and TRBJ2-7; 8 bases fit TRBD1. CDR3 length equals 14 residues. The trim removed 7 bases at V and 3 bases at J, leaving 8 bases unmatched. Looked up from germline, CDR1 is MNHNS and CDR2 is SASEGT. This CDR3 is CASTRGQGVYEQYF. The CDR3 DNA reads TGTGCCAGCACGCGTGGACAGGGAGTCTACGAGCAGTACTTC.

This clonotype was detected a few times. J is TRBJ2-1 and V is TRBV5-6, with D possibly TRBD2 on 5 matching bases. Trimming removed 1 base at V and 8 bases at J, with 19 bases between. The CDR3 spans 16 residues. From germline, CDR1 is SGHDT and CDR2 YYEEEE. CDR3 loop: CASSLIPDSPADEQFF. The CDR3 DNA follows: TGTGCCAGCAGCTTGATCCCGGACTCCCCAGCCGATGAGCAGTTCTTC.

V is TRBV13 and J is TRBJ1-1; D may be TRBD1 (5 bases). There are 14 residues in the CDR3. The V end was cut by 4 bases, the J end by 4 bases, with 13 bases between. Germline CDR1 and CDR2: PRHDT and FYEKMQ (reference sequence). This chain's CDR3 is CASSYGTVITEAFF. CDR3 in DNA: TGTGCCAGCAGCTACGGGACCGTGATCACTGAAGCTTTCTTT.

The chain has TRBV20-1 and TRBJ2-7; 10 positions agree with TRBD2. Losses at the gene ends were 2 bases for V and 5 bases for J; bases not matched to a gene: 6. The germline CDR1 and CDR2 sequences are DFQATT and SNEGSKA (reference sequence). The CDR3 is 14 amino acids. The CDR3 loop reads CSARPATSGNEQYF. CDR3 bases: TGCAGTGCTAGACCCGCTACTAGCGGGAACGAGCAGTACTTC.

V is TRBV12-3 or TRBV12-4 and J is TRBJ2-1; a possible D gene is TRBD2 (6 bases). Trimming stripped 3 bases from V and 6 bases from J, with 9 bases between. The CDR3 has 13 amino acids. The CDR3 loop reads CASSLYGGNEQFF. The CDR3 DNA follows: TGTGCCAGCAGTTTGTACGGGGGCAATGAGCAGTTCTTC.

This clonotype was found many times. This chain connects TRBV4-3 to TRBJ2-2; TRBD1 matches 9 bases. The germline V gene has CDR1 LGHNA and CDR2 YSLEER. CDR3 size: 16 residues. The trim removed 1 base at V and 6 bases at J, leaving 6 bases unmatched. CDR3 sequence (DNA): TGCGCCAGCAGCCAAGGAGGGACAGGGTTGCCCGGGGAGCTGTTTTTT. Translation: CASSQGGTGLPGELFF.

This clonotype was recorded a few times. The germline gene is not matched at one end of the junction; a read error may be the cause. The J gene is TRBJ1-1, the V gene TRBV20-1; D not certain. CDR3 length: 10 amino acids. CDR1 and CDR2 from the germline V gene are DFQATT and SNEGSKA (reference sequence). The CDR3 DNA follows: TGTTCGCTAGTCGGCACTGAAGCTTTCTTT. Residues: CSLVGTEAFF.

This clonotype has a handful of counts. V usage is TRBV7-2 and J usage is TRBJ2-7; weak D call: TRBD2 (7 bases). Germline V CDR1 and CDR2: SGHTA, FQGNSA. This CDR3 is built from 14 residues. The V gene lost 0 bases and the J gene lost 6 bases, with 12 bases spanning the gap. The CDR3 coding sequence is TGTGCCAGCAGCTTAGCAAGGGGGGGAACCGAGCAGTACTTC. This sequence encodes CASSLARGGTEQYF.

This clonotype was recorded at least ten times. J is TRBJ2-1 and V is TRBV20-1; TRBD2 matches 15 bases. After removal of 4 bases from V and 7 bases from J, the junction contained 8 bases not matched to a gene. The germline V gene encodes CDR1 DFQATT and CDR2 SNEGSKA (reference sequence). The CDR3 extends over 16 amino acids. For the CDR3, the DNA is TGCAGTGCTATTGGACTAGCGGGAGGGCCGGAAAATGAGCAGTTCTTC. Its protein product is CSAIGLAGGPENEQFF.

This clonotype appeared a few times. CDR3 nucleotide sequence: TGTGCCAGCAGCTTAGGGGCCTTCCGGACTAGCGGGGGTCCGACCGGGGAGCTGTTTTTT. It yields the protein CASSLGAFRTSGGPTGELFF. The chain has TRBV11-2 and TRBJ2-2, with TRBD2 matching 13 bases. V lost 1 base to trimming and J lost 5 bases; unmatched junction nucleotides: 13. This CDR3 is 20 amino acids long. Germline V CDR1 and CDR2: SGHAT, FQNNGV. The full variable domain, completed using reference TRBV11-2 and TRBJ2-2, is EAGVAQSPRYKIIEKRQSVAFWCNPISGHATLYWYQQILGQGPKLLIQFQNNGVVDDSQLPKDRFSAERLKGVDSTLKIQPAKLEDSAVYLCASSLGAFRTSGGPTGELFFGEGSRLTVL.

This clonotype was seen a handful of times. This chain connects TRBV6-1 to TRBJ1-2, with D unclear. The V gene lost 4 bases and the J gene lost 3 bases, with 9 bases spanning the gap. Germline V lookup: CDR1 MNHNS, CDR2 SASEGT. The CDR3 contains 13 residues. The DNA for the CDR3 is TGTGCCAGCAGTGCGGTCACCCACTATGGCTACACCTTC. This codes for CASSAVTHYGYTF.

The chain has TRBV28 and TRBJ2-2; 7 bases are a match to TRBD1. The V gene end was trimmed by 3 bases and the J gene end by 4 bases; junction bases not matched to a gene: 5. Germline V lookup: CDR1 MDHEN, CDR2 SYDVKM. The CDR3 runs to 15 residues. The CDR3 sequence: CASSFPTGSTGELFF. CDR3 sequence (DNA): TGTGCCAGCAGTTTCCCGACAGGGTCCACCGGGGAGCTGTTTTTT. Full variable domain (missing parts from reference TRBV28 and TRBJ2-2): DVKVTQSSRYLVKRTGEKVFLECVQDMDHENMFWYRQDPGLGLRLIYFSYDVKMKEKGDIPEGYSVSREKKERFSLILESASTNQTSMYLCASSFPTGSTGELFFGEGSRLTVL.

The genes are TRBV7-2 and TRBJ1-3, with TRBD1 identical over 7 bases. From germline, CDR1 is SGHTA and CDR2 FQGNSA. Unmatched junction bases numbered 8, after V lost 5 bases and J lost 4 bases. This CDR3 contains 15 residues. CDR3 bases: TGTGCCAGCAGCGCTTACAGGGGTCCCGGAAACACCATATATTTT. Its translation: CASSAYRGPGNTIYF.

A word on this clonotype: Germline is not matched at one junction end, which may reflect a read error. This chain connects TRBV24-1 to TRBJ2-2, with a weak D call TRBD2 (5 bases). Germline CDR1 KGHDR, CDR2 SFDVKD. The CDR3 consists of 14 residues. The CDR3: CATKASSITGKLFF. The CDR3 nucleotides read TGTGCCACCAAGGCTAGCTCCATAACCGGGAAGCTGTTTTTT.

This clonotype has ten or more counts. The gene calls are TRBV7-6 and TRBJ2-5, with D unresolved. The CDR3 runs to 11 residues. Germline V lookup: CDR1 SGHVS, CDR2 FNYEAQ. Trimming removed 3 bases at V and 5 bases at J, with 4 bases between. CDR3 sequence reads: CASSFSETQYF. The CDR3 DNA follows: TGTGCCAGCAGCTTCTCTGAGACCCAGTACTTC.

This clonotype has at least ten counts. This sequence joins TRBV20-1 and TRBJ1-1; the D gene is possibly TRBD1 (6 bases). The CDR3 has 13 residues. Per the germline V gene, CDR1 is DFQATT and CDR2 is SNEGSKA (reference sequence). CDR3: CSPLRGQNTEAFF. Written as DNA, the CDR3 is TGCAGCCCCCTACGGGGGCAGAACACTGAAGCTTTCTTT.

A remark on this clonotype: No conserved phenylalanine or tryptophan is present at the end of the CDR3, so a read error is the likely explanation. This sequence joins TRBV11-1 and TRBJ2-1, with D unclear. Trimming cost V 2 bases and J 10 bases, with 12 bases left between them. This CDR3 comprises 13 residues. The V gene's germline CDR1 is SGHAT and CDR2 FQDESV (reference sequence). CDR3 residues: CASSLRAGREQFS. DNA of the CDR3: TGTGCCAGCAGCTTAAGAGCAGGACGAGAGCAGTTCTCC.

This clonotype was detected only a few times. The chain links TRBV29-1 to TRBJ2-3, with a tentative D call TRBD1 (5 bases). V gave up 6 bases and J gave up 2 bases, with 12 bases separating them. The germline CDR1 and CDR2 sequences are SQVTM and ANQGSEA. The CDR3 length is 13 residues. The CDR3: CSVGGAATDTQYF. CDR3 sequence (DNA): TGCAGCGTCGGTGGGGCAGCCACAGATACGCAGTATTTT.

There are a few counts of this clonotype. The rearrangement links TRBV7-2 to TRBJ2-2, with D tentatively TRBD1 or TRBD2 (6 bases each). Germline CDR1 reads SGHTA; CDR2 reads FQGNSA. The V gene lost 0 bases and the J gene lost 4 bases, with 12 bases spanning the gap. CDR3 size: 16 residues. The DNA for the CDR3 is TGTGCCAGCAGCTTAGCGTCGGGGGCGGGCACCGGGGAGCTGTTTTTT. Translating it yields CASSLASGAGTGELFF.

This clonotype was observed a few times. The chain couples TRBV29-1 to TRBJ2-1; possible D gene TRBD1, 6 bases. V lost 5 bases to trimming and J lost 5 bases, with 13 bases between them. The germline CDR1 and CDR2 sequences are SQVTM and ANQGSEA. The CDR3 loop spans 13 amino acids. Here the CDR3 reads CSVYRARNNEQFF. DNA for the CDR3: TGCAGCGTTTACAGGGCGAGGAACAATGAGCAGTTCTTC.

The rearrangement uses TRBV7-9 and TRBJ2-2; 10 bases map to TRBD1. This CDR3 has 15 amino acids. Germline CDR1 and CDR2: SEHNR and FQNEAQ (reference sequence). V dropped 5 bases and J dropped 5; count of bases not matched to a gene: 5. CDR3 DNA sequence: TGTGCCAGCAGCGCCGGGACAGGGGTAACCGGGGAGCTGTTTTTT. Encoded protein: CASSAGTGVTGELFF.

This clonotype was picked up a small number of times. This chain links TRBV4-1 with TRBJ2-1; D ambiguous. Trimming took off 1 base at V and 5 bases at J, with 6 bases between the two ends. The CDR3 contains 13 residues. Germline V lookup: CDR1 MGHRA, CDR2 YSYEKL. DNA for the CDR3: TGCGCCAGCAGCCAAGGGTCCAACAATGAGCAGTTCTTC. Translating it yields CASSQGSNNEQFF.

This clonotype was seen many times. The chain links TRBV5-1 to TRBJ2-7, with D perhaps TRBD1 (6 bases). Deletions cut 2 bases from V and 6 bases from J, with 15 bases between. The CDR3 is 14 amino acids. Germline CDR1 SGHRS, CDR2 YFSETQ. As DNA, the CDR3 is TGCGCCAGCAGCTTAGGGAACAGGGATGGCGAGCAGTACTTC. This translates into CASSLGNRDGEQYF.

The chain recombines TRBV6-1 with TRBJ1-3; unclear D gene. V lost 5 bases and J lost 2, with 16 bases in between. The CDR3 consists of 16 residues. Germline V gene sequence: CDR1 MNHNS, CDR2 SASEGT. The CDR3, as DNA: TGTGCCAGCAGTATTAAGAAGGGCTCGACTGGAAACACCATATATTTT. As protein: CASSIKKGSTGNTIYF.